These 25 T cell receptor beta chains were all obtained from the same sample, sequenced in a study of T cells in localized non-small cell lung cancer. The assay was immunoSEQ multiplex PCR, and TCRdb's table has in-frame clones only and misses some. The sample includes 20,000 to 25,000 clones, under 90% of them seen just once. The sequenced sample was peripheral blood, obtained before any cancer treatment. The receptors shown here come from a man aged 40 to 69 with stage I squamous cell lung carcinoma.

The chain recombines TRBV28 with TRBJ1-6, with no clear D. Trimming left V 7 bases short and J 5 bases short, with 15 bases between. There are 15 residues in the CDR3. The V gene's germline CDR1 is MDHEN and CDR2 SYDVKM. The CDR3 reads CASTLAGNNNSPLHF. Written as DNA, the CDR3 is TGTGCCAGCACTCTAGCCGGGAACAATAATTCACCCCTCCACTTT.

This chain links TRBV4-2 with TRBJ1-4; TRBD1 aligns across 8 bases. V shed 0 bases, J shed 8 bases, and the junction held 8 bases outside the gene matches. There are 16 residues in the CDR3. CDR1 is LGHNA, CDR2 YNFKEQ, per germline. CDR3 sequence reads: CASSQDISGGAEKLFF. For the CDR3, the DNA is TGTGCCAGCAGCCAAGATATATCAGGGGGCGCGGAAAAACTGTTTTTT.

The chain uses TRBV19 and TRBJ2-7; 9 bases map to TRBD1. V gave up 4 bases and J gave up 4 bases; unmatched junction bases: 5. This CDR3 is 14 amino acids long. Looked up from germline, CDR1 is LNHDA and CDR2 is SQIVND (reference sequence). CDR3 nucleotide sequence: TGTGCCAGTAGTACCGGGACAGGGCGGTACGAGCAGTACTTC. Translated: CASSTGTGRYEQYF.

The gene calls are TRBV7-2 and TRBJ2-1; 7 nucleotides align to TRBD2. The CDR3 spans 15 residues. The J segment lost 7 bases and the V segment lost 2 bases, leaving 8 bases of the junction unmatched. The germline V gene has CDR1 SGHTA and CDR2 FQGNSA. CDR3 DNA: TGTGCCAGCAGCTTACTGGGGGGGAAGGTGAATGAGCAGTTCTTC. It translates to CASSLLGGKVNEQFF.

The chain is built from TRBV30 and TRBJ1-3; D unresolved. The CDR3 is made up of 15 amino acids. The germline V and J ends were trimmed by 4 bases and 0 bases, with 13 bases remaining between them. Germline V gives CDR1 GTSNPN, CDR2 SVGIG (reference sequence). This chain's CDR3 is CAWNGERDSGNTIYF. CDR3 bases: TGTGCCTGGAATGGGGAACGGGACTCTGGAAACACCATATATTTT.

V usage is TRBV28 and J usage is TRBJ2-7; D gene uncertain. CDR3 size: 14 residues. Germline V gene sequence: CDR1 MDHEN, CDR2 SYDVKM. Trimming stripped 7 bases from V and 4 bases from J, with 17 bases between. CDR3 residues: CASTSTTPAYEQYF. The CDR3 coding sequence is TGTGCCAGCACCTCTACTACTCCCGCTTACGAGCAGTACTTC.

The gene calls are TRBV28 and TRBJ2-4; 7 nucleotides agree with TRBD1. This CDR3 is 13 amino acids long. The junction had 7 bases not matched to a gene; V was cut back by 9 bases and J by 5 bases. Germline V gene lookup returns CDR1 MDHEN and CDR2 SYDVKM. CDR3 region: CASQDREQNIQYF. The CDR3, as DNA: TGTGCCAGTCAAGACAGGGAACAAAACATTCAGTACTTC.

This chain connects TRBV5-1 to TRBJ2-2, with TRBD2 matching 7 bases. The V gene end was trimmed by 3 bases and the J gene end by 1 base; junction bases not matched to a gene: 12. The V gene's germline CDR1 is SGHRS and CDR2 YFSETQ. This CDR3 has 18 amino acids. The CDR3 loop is CASSSSGLPGGNTGELFF. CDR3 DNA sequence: TGCGCCAGCAGCTCCTCGGGACTCCCGGGGGGGAACACCGGGGAGCTGTTTTTT.

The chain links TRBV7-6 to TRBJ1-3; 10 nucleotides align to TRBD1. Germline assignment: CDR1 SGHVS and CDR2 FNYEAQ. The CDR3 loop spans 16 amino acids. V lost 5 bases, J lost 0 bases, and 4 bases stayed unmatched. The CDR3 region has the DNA TGTGCCAGCAGCATCCGGGACAGGGGCTCTGGAAACACCATATATTTT. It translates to CASSIRDRGSGNTIYF.

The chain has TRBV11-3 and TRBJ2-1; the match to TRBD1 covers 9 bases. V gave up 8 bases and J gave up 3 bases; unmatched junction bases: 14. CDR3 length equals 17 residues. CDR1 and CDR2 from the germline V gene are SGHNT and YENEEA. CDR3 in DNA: TGTGCCAGCCGACACCGGACCCGGGACAGGGACTACAATGAGCAGTTCTTC. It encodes CASRHRTRDRDYNEQFF.

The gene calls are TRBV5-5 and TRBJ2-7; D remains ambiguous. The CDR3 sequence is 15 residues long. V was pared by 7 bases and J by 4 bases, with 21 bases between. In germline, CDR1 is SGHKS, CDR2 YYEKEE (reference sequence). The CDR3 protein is CASVLDPYGLYEQYF. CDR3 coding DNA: TGTGCCAGCGTACTCGACCCATACGGCCTTTACGAGCAGTACTTC.

The CDR3 sequence: CASSEMRGSSTDTQYF. The CDR3 DNA reads as TGTGCCAGCAGTGAAATGCGGGGGAGTAGCACAGATACGCAGTATTTT. This chain links TRBV2 with TRBJ2-3, with 7 nucleotides matching TRBD2. This CDR3 is built from 16 residues. Germline values: CDR1 SNHLY, CDR2 FYNNEI. Trimming cost V 2 bases and J 0 bases; bases outside gene matches: 5.

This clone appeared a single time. The CDR3 reads CASSLAPRGEQFF. The CDR3 nucleotides read TGTGCCAGCAGCTTAGCCCCAAGGGGTGAGCAGTTCTTC. The rearrangement links TRBV11-2 to TRBJ2-1; D is perhaps TRBD1 (5 bases). Germline V gives CDR1 SGHAT, CDR2 FQNNGV. With 1 base removed from V and 9 bases from J, the gap between germline ends came to 10 bases. The CDR3 covers 13 residues.

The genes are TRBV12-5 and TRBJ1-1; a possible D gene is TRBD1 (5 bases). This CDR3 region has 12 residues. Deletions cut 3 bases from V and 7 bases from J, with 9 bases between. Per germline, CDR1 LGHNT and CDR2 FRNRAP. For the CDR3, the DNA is TGTGCTAGTGGTTTCGGGGGACGTGAAGCTTTCTTT. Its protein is CASGFGGREAFF.

CDR3 sequence reads: CASSLGGTNTEAFF. Here the CDR3 DNA reads TGTGCCAGCAGCTTAGGAGGGACAAACACTGAAGCTTTCTTT. The chain joins TRBV7-9 to TRBJ1-1, with D maybe TRBD1 (6 bases). The CDR3 contains 14 residues. Trimming pared 1 base from V and 2 bases from J, leaving 8 bases between. Germline V gene sequence: CDR1 SEHNR, CDR2 FQNEAQ (reference sequence).

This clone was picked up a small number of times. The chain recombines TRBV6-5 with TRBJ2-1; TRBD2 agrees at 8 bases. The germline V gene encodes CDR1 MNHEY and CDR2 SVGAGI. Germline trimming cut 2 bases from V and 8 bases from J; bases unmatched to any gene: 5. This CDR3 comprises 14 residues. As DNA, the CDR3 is TGTGCCAGCAGTTACGGGACTAGTTGGGATGAGCAGTTCTTC. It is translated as CASSYGTSWDEQFF.

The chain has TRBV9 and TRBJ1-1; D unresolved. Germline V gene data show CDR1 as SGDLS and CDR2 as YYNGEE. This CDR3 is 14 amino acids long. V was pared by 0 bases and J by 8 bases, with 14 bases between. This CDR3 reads CASSVDAGLTEAFF. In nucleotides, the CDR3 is TGTGCCAGCAGCGTAGATGCAGGTTTGACCGAAGCTTTCTTT.

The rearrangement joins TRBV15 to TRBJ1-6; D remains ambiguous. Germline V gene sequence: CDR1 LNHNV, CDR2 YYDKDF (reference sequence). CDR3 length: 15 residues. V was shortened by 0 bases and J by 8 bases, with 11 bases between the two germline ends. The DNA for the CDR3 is TGTGCCACCAGCAGAGATAGGGTGGGAGATTCACCCCTCCACTTT. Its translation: CATSRDRVGDSPLHF.

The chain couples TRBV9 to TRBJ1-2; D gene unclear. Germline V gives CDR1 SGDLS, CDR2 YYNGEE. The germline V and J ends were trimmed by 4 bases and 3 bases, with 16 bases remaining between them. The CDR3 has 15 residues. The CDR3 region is CASSPLVLAYYGYTF. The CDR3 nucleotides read TGTGCCAGCAGCCCTCTCGTCTTGGCTTACTATGGCTACACCTTC.

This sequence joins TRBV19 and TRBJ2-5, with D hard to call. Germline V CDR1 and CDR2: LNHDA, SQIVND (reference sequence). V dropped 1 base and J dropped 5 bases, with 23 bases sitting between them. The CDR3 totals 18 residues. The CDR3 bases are TGTGCCAGTAGTATAGCCCCCCTGGCCGGTGGGTTAAGGGAGACCCAGTACTTC. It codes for CASSIAPLAGGLRETQYF.

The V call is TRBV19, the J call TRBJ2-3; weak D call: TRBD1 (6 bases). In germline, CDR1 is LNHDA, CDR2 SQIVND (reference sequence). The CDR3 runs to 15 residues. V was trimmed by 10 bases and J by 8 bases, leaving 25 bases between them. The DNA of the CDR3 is TGTGCCACTACGGCCCAACAGGGTGTCGGCGGTACGCAGTATTTT. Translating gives CATTAQQGVGGTQYF.

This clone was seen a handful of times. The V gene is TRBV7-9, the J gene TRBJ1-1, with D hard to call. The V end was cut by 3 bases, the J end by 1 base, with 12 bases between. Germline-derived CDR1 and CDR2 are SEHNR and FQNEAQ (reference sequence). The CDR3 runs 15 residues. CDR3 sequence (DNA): TGTGCCAGCAGCTTCCCCCGTGGCGCGAACACTGAAGCTTTCTTT. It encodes CASSFPRGANTEAFF.

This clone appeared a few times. CDR3 in DNA: TGTGCCAGCAGTAGAAGACAGGGGTCCTACGAGCAGTACTTC. This codes for CASSRRQGSYEQYF. The genes are TRBV6-5 and TRBJ2-7; 8 bases agree with TRBD1. The V segment lost 5 bases and the J segment 1 base; nucleotides outside the gene matches: 4. Germline V lookup: CDR1 MNHEY, CDR2 SVGAGI. CDR3 size: 14 residues.

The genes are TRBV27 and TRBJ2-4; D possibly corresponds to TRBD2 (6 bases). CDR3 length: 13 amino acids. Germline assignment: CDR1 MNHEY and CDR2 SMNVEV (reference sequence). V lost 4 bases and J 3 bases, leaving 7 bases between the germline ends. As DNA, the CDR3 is TGTGCCAGCAGTTACGGGGGCAAAAACATTCAGTACTTC. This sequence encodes CASSYGGKNIQYF.

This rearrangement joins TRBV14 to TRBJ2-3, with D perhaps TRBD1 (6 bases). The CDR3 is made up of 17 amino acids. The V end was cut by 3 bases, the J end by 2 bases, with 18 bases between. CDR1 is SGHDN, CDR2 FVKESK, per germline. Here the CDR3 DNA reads TGTGCCAGCAGCCAGAGAGTACCGGGACACTTCACAGATACGCAGTATTTT. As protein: CASSQRVPGHFTDTQYF. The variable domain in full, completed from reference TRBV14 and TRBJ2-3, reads EAGVTQFPSHSVIEKGQTVTLRCDPISGHDNLYWYRRVMGKEIKFLLHFVKESKQDESGMPNNRFLAERTGGTYSTLKVQPAELEDSGVYFCASSQRVPGHFTDTQYFGPGTRLTVL.